Following are 9 T cell receptor beta chains from one sample sequenced in a study of blood T cell repertoires in COVID-19. The table came from immunoSEQ multiplex PCR; TCRdb's copy has only in-frame clones and leaves some out. The repertoire has a few hundred thousand clones, about 88% of them found once; the top ten carry approximately 1.5%. Sequencing was performed on PBMCs or T cells enriched from blood (not recorded which). The origin of the receptors is a woman aged 18-29 years who had been exposed to COVID-19.

The chain links TRBV28 to TRBJ2-7, with 11 bases aligning to TRBD1. The J segment lost 3 bases and the V segment lost 5 bases, leaving 12 bases of the junction unmatched. The germline V gene encodes CDR1 MDHEN and CDR2 SYDVKM. This CDR3 is built from 17 residues. The CDR3 protein is CASSTLRTGGDRYEQYF. DNA for the CDR3: TGTGCCAGCAGTACCCTTCGGACAGGGGGCGATCGCTACGAGCAGTACTTC. Looking up the rest from reference TRBV28 and TRBJ2-7 gives the full variable domain: DVKVTQSSRYLVKRTGEKVFLECVQDMDHENMFWYRQDPGLGLRLIYFSYDVKMKEKGDIPEGYSVSREKKERFSLILESASTNQTSMYLCASSTLRTGGDRYEQYFGPGTRLTVT.

The chain has TRBV6-5 and TRBJ1-2; no reliable D call. V lost 2 bases and J 4 bases, leaving 17 bases between the germline ends. Germline values: CDR1 MNHEY, CDR2 SVGAGI. The CDR3 is made up of 16 amino acids. Written as DNA, the CDR3 is TGTGCCAGCAGTTACGATGGCCATCCCCTAGGCTATGGCTACACCTTC. This sequence encodes CASSYDGHPLGYGYTF.

CDR3 loop: CASSLAHRDRYTDTQYF. The CDR3 DNA is TGCGCCAGCAGCTTGGCCCACCGGGACAGGTACACAGATACGCAGTATTTT. This sequence joins TRBV5-1 and TRBJ2-3; 8 positions agree with TRBD1. With V trimmed by 0 bases and J by 2 bases, 8 bases remained unmatched. The CDR3 length is 17 residues. CDR1 is SGHRS and CDR2 is YFSETQ in the germline V gene. The variable domain in full, completed from reference TRBV5-1 and TRBJ2-3, reads KAGVTQTPRYLIKTRGQQVTLSCSPISGHRSVSWYQQTPGQGLQFLFEYFSETQRNKGNFPGRFSGRQFSNSRSEMNVSTLELGDSALYLCASSLAHRDRYTDTQYFGPGTRLTVL.

This chain's CDR3 is CASSADRGRYEQYF. Written as DNA, the CDR3 is TGTGCCAGCAGTGCGGACAGGGGGAGATACGAGCAGTACTTC. V usage is TRBV2 and J usage is TRBJ2-7; 10 positions agree with TRBD1. V lost 4 bases, J lost 4 bases, and 4 bases stayed unmatched. Germline V gives CDR1 SNHLY, CDR2 FYNNEI. This CDR3 is built from 14 residues.

This CDR3 is CASSLGGLAGASYEQYF. The DNA of the CDR3 is TGTGCCAGCAGCTTAGGTGGGTTAGCGGGGGCCTCCTACGAGCAGTACTTC. The V gene is TRBV7-8, the J gene TRBJ2-7, with 9 bases lining up with TRBD2. Germline assignment: CDR1 SGHVS and CDR2 FQNEAQ. The CDR3 spans 17 residues. Losses at the gene ends were 1 base for V and 0 bases for J; bases not matched to a gene: 7.

V is TRBV27 and J is TRBJ2-2, with TRBD2 matching 8 bases. The germline CDR1 and CDR2 sequences are MNHEY and SMNVEV (reference sequence). The junction had 3 bases not matched to a gene; V was cut back by 6 bases and J by 6 bases. CDR3 length equals 13 residues. The CDR3 sequence is CASSPGGAGELFF. The CDR3 nucleotides are TGTGCCAGCAGCCCCGGGGGGGCCGGGGAGCTGTTTTTT.

The J gene is TRBJ2-7, the V gene TRBV25-1, with a tentative D call TRBD2 (7 bases). This CDR3 is 15 amino acids long. CDR1 is MGHDK and CDR2 is SYGVNS in the germline V gene. Trimming shortened V by 0 bases and J by 7 bases, and 16 bases separated the two germline ends. CDR3 in amino acids: CASSEYWGGLREQYF. The CDR3 nucleotides read TGTGCCAGCAGTGAATATTGGGGGGGGCTTAGGGAGCAGTACTTC.

V is TRBV28 and J is TRBJ1-5; TRBD1 matches 8 bases. With V trimmed by 3 bases and J by 0 bases, 13 bases remained unmatched. The germline CDR1 and CDR2 sequences are MDHEN and SYDVKM. The CDR3 has 19 amino acids. CDR3 sequence reads: CASSFRTDRASYSNQPQHF. The CDR3, as DNA: TGTGCCAGCAGTTTCCGAACGGACAGGGCCTCTTATAGCAATCAGCCCCAGCATTTT.

The chain has TRBV27 and TRBJ2-7; TRBD1 agrees at 11 bases. CDR3 length: 15 amino acids. Germline V lookup: CDR1 MNHEY, CDR2 SMNVEV (reference sequence). The trim removed 2 bases at V and 7 bases at J, leaving 7 bases unmatched. Here the CDR3 DNA reads TGTGCCAGCAGTTTAAGGGGACAGGGGGGTAGAGAGCAGTACTTC. Its protein is CASSLRGQGGREQYF.